Shown below are 32 T cell receptor beta chains from a single sample sequenced in a study of cytomegalovirus exposure and HLA in healthy donors. PCR amplification relied on 60 Vbeta primers (plus 13 Jbeta primers). Sequencing was performed with immunoSEQ multiplex PCR; in TCRdb, only in-frame clones are kept and a portion is missing. The data contain about 130,000 clones, 70% to 80% of them singletons. Sequencing was done on a sample of PBMCs. The receptors originated from a man younger than 35 in good health and CMV-seronegative.

The chain couples TRBV27 to TRBJ1-2; the D gene is possibly TRBD1 (6 bases). CDR3 length: 17 amino acids. V was cut by 2 bases and J by 1 base, with 17 bases left in between. From germline, CDR1 is MNHEY and CDR2 SMNVEV (reference sequence). The CDR3 sequence: CASSLTSSKGHNYGYTF. CDR3 nucleotides: TGTGCCAGCAGTTTAACCTCTTCCAAGGGACATAACTATGGCTACACCTTC.

The V call is TRBV9, the J call TRBJ1-4, with D possibly matching TRBD1 (6 bases). Trimming left V 0 bases short and J 8 bases short, with 17 bases between. CDR3 length equals 16 residues. CDR1 SGDLS and CDR2 YYNGEE come from the germline V gene. The CDR3 region is CASSVGVGAGNEKLFF. The CDR3 coding sequence is TGTGCCAGCAGCGTAGGGGTGGGGGCAGGGAACGAAAAACTGTTTTTT.

This sequence joins TRBV6-5 and TRBJ2-2; D is perhaps TRBD1 (6 bases). The CDR3 is 16 residues long. Trimming cost V 0 bases and J 6 bases, with 14 bases left between them. Germline CDR1 and CDR2: MNHEY and SVGAGI. This CDR3 reads CASSYSIQGAAGELFF. The CDR3 nucleotides read TGTGCCAGCAGTTACTCAATACAGGGAGCGGCCGGGGAGCTGTTTTTT.

Turning to this clone: Other DNA sequences in the same sample also yield this CDR3. The rearrangement joins TRBV30 to TRBJ1-1; no reliable D call. The germline V and J ends were trimmed by 4 bases and 0 bases, with 3 bases remaining between them. The CDR3 length is 11 residues. The germline gives CDR1 GTSNPN, CDR2 SVGIG (reference sequence). The CDR3 DNA follows: TGTGCCTGGACGGTGAACACTGAAGCTTTCTTT. Residues: CAWTVNTEAFF. The full variable domain, completed using reference TRBV30 and TRBJ1-1, is SQTIHQWPATLVQPVGSPLSLECTVEGTSNPNLYWYRQAAGRGLQLLFYSVGIGQISSEVPQNLSASRPQDRQFILSSKKLLLSDSGFYLCAWTVNTEAFFGQGTRLTVV.

This chain uses TRBV30 with TRBJ2-5, with D maybe TRBD2 (6 bases). The ends were cut back, 2 bases at V and 10 bases at J, with 17 bases in the middle. Germline-derived CDR1 and CDR2 are GTSNPN and SVGIG (reference sequence). CDR3 length: 13 amino acids. The CDR3 DNA is TGTGCCTGGAGTCTGGGCCCTCGGAGGGTCCAGTACTTC. This gives the protein CAWSLGPRRVQYF. Looking up the rest from reference TRBV30 and TRBJ2-5 gives the full variable domain: SQTIHQWPATLVQPVGSPLSLECTVEGTSNPNLYWYRQAAGRGLQLLFYSVGIGQISSEVPQNLSASRPQDRQFILSSKKLLLSDSGFYLCAWSLGPRRVQYFGPGTRLLVL.

V is TRBV19 and J is TRBJ1-1; D is unclear. The ends were cut back, 1 base at V and 5 bases at J, with 14 bases in the middle. Germline lookup yields CDR1 LNHDA and CDR2 SQIVND (reference sequence). The CDR3 contains 15 residues. The CDR3 nucleotides are TGTGCCAGTAGTATAGGTTGGGCAGGCATTACTGAAGCTTTCTTT. This sequence encodes CASSIGWAGITEAFF.

J is TRBJ2-5 and V is TRBV30; D possibly corresponds to TRBD2 (5 bases). The germline gives CDR1 GTSNPN, CDR2 SVGIG (reference sequence). The CDR3 contains 15 residues. Between the trimmed V and J ends, which lost 0 bases and 11 bases, there was a span of 22 bases. Written as DNA, the CDR3 is TGTGCCTGGAGTGTGGAGTGGATAGGCACAAGGGAGCAGTACTTC. Translated: CAWSVEWIGTREQYF.

The chain joins TRBV7-9 to TRBJ2-3, with TRBD2 identical over 7 bases. The J segment lost 5 bases and the V segment lost 1 base, leaving 12 bases of the junction unmatched. CDR1 is SEHNR, CDR2 FQNEAQ, per germline (reference sequence). CDR3 length: 17 amino acids. CDR3 protein: CASSLEMVAGARDTQYF. As DNA, the CDR3 is TGTGCCAGCAGCTTAGAAATGGTGGCGGGAGCAAGAGATACGCAGTATTTT.

The chain couples TRBV2 to TRBJ1-5; 7 bases align to TRBD1. This CDR3 is built from 14 residues. The trim removed 4 bases at V and 4 bases at J, leaving 4 bases unmatched. Germline V gene sequence: CDR1 SNHLY, CDR2 FYNNEI. The CDR3 spells CASSGGRGNQPQHF. The CDR3 DNA reads as TGTGCCAGCAGTGGGGGCAGGGGGAATCAGCCCCAGCATTTT.

The rearrangement uses TRBV11-2 and TRBJ1-4; D is ambiguous. This CDR3 region has 11 residues. The V gene's germline CDR1 is SGHAT and CDR2 FQNNGV. Trimming shortened V by 2 bases and J by 10 bases, and 5 bases separated the two germline ends. DNA for the CDR3: TGTGCCAGCAGCTTAAACGGAAAACTGTTTTTT. Translating it yields CASSLNGKLFF.

In its sample, this clone was seen once. The chain is built from TRBV2 and TRBJ2-1; D ambiguous. The V end was cut by 6 bases, the J end by 0 bases, with 12 bases between. This CDR3 is built from 15 residues. In germline, CDR1 is SNHLY, CDR2 FYNNEI. For the CDR3, the DNA is TGTGCCAGCAGCAACACACCAGGCTCCTACAATGAGCAGTTCTTC. This encodes CASSNTPGSYNEQFF.

The rearrangement joins TRBV13 to TRBJ2-7; D remains unclear. V was pared by 0 bases and J by 2 bases, with 14 bases between. Germline-derived CDR1 and CDR2 are PRHDT and FYEKMQ (reference sequence). This CDR3 is built from 16 residues. The CDR3 is CASSLGGEGKAYEQYF. The CDR3 DNA sequence: TGTGCCAGCAGCTTAGGCGGAGAAGGTAAAGCCTACGAGCAGTACTTC.

The chain uses TRBV10-1 and TRBJ2-1; 15 bases are shared with TRBD2. CDR3 length equals 16 residues. CDR1 is WNHNN and CDR2 is SYGVQD in the germline V gene (reference sequence). V lost 6 bases, J lost 4 bases, and 4 bases stayed unmatched. The CDR3 region has the DNA TGCGCCAGCAGCTCCGGGACTAGCGGGGGGTACAATGAGCAGTTCTTC. Its protein is CASSSGTSGGYNEQFF.

The J gene is TRBJ2-7, the V gene TRBV11-2; the match to TRBD2 covers 8 bases. Germline CDR1 reads SGHAT; CDR2 reads FQNNGV. The CDR3 is 16 residues long. V dropped 3 bases and J dropped 3; count of bases not matched to a gene: 10. CDR3 loop: CASSLKPGREDYEQYF. The CDR3 bases are TGTGCCAGCAGCTTGAAACCCGGGCGGGAGGACTACGAGCAGTACTTC. The full variable domain, with the rest looked up from reference TRBV11-2 and TRBJ2-7, is EAGVAQSPRYKIIEKRQSVAFWCNPISGHATLYWYQQILGQGPKLLIQFQNNGVVDDSQLPKDRFSAERLKGVDSTLKIQPAKLEDSAVYLCASSLKPGREDYEQYFGPGTRLTVT.

This chain uses TRBV5-1 with TRBJ1-6; 8 nucleotides align to TRBD1. V shed 4 bases and J 7 bases; nucleotides not matched to a gene: 16. The CDR3 totals 18 residues. Germline V gene lookup returns CDR1 SGHRS and CDR2 YFSETQ. Here the CDR3 reads CASSRSSGTGEMNSPLHF. The CDR3 nucleotides are TGCGCCAGCAGCCGTTCGTCCGGGACAGGAGAGATGAATTCACCCCTCCACTTT.

This clone has a handful of counts. The J gene is TRBJ2-7, the V gene TRBV7-9, with 8 positions matching TRBD2. V shed 2 bases and J 3 bases; nucleotides not matched to a gene: 6. CDR1 SEHNR and CDR2 FQNEAQ come from the germline V gene (reference sequence). The CDR3 is 15 residues long. CDR3 amino acids: CASSLTASGHYEQYF. As DNA, the CDR3 is TGTGCCAGCAGCTTAACGGCTAGCGGGCACTACGAGCAGTACTTC.

The sample holds one count of this clone. V is TRBV19 and J is TRBJ2-7; 9 bases align to TRBD1. J lost 0 bases, V lost 3 bases, and 3 bases had no gene match. There are 15 residues in the CDR3. Germline V gene sequence: CDR1 LNHDA, CDR2 SQIVND (reference sequence). CDR3 bases: TGTGCCAGTAGTATCGGACAGGGGTCCTCCTACGAGCAGTACGTC. Translated: CASSIGQGSSYEQYV.

The chain recombines TRBV6-5 with TRBJ2-5, with D perhaps TRBD1 (5 bases). Germline-derived CDR1 and CDR2 are MNHEY and SVGAGI. V lost 6 bases and J lost 5, with 19 bases in between. The CDR3 spans 15 residues. The CDR3 loop reads CASSPLRGNGETQYF. CDR3 in DNA: TGTGCCAGCAGCCCCCTTAGGGGAAACGGGGAGACCCAGTACTTC.

The gene calls are TRBV5-1 and TRBJ1-3; D gene unclear. V gave up 0 bases and J gave up 0 bases, with 10 bases separating them. The CDR3 contains 16 residues. Germline assignment: CDR1 SGHRS and CDR2 YFSETQ. CDR3 sequence reads: CASSLAASGSGNTIYF. The CDR3 DNA reads TGCGCCAGCAGCTTGGCCGCCAGCGGCTCTGGAAACACCATATATTTT.

The chain carries TRBV19 and TRBJ1-5; D is possibly TRBD1 (5 bases). The germline gives CDR1 LNHDA, CDR2 SQIVND (reference sequence). The length of the CDR3 is 14 residues. Trimming stripped 1 base from V and 4 bases from J, with 8 bases between. In DNA, the CDR3 is TGTGCCAGTAGTATAGGGACAAGGAATCAGCCCCAGCATTTT. Its protein product is CASSIGTRNQPQHF.

This chain links TRBV14 with TRBJ2-3; 7 positions agree with TRBD2. The germline V gene encodes CDR1 SGHDN and CDR2 FVKESK. The CDR3 has 16 amino acids. Trimming removed 3 bases from V and 2 bases from J; junction bases left unmatched: 8. CDR3 sequence reads: CASSQWDYYYTDTQYF. The DNA for the CDR3 is TGTGCCAGCAGCCAGTGGGACTACTATTACACAGATACGCAGTATTTT.

The rearrangement joins TRBV6-6 to TRBJ2-2; 10 positions match TRBD1. Germline-derived CDR1 and CDR2 are MNHNY and SVGAGI (reference sequence). The CDR3 has 16 residues. V gave up 6 bases and J gave up 3 bases; unmatched junction bases: 7. DNA of the CDR3: TGTGCCAGCAGAGCACCGGGACAGGGGCACACCGGGGAGCTGTTTTTT. It yields the protein CASRAPGQGHTGELFF.

V usage is TRBV19 and J usage is TRBJ2-5; TRBD1 matches at 8 bases. The J segment lost 4 bases and the V segment lost 1 base, leaving 8 bases of the junction unmatched. CDR1 LNHDA and CDR2 SQIVND come from the germline V gene (reference sequence). The CDR3 runs to 16 residues. In DNA, the CDR3 is TGTGCCAGTAGTATAGCCCATGCCAGGGGGCGAGAGACCCAGTACTTC. Its protein is CASSIAHARGRETQYF. Supplemented by reference TRBV19 and TRBJ2-5, the full variable domain reads DGGITQSPKYLFRKEGQNVTLSCEQNLNHDAMYWYRQDPGQGLRLIYYSQIVNDFQKGDIAEGYSVSREKKESFPLTVTSAQKNPTAFYLCASSIAHARGRETQYFGPGTRLLVL.

The J gene is TRBJ2-5, the V gene TRBV28; tentative D call: TRBD1 (6 bases). The germline CDR1 and CDR2 sequences are MDHEN and SYDVKM. V was cut by 2 bases and J by 2 bases, with 18 bases left in between. The CDR3 extends over 17 amino acids. The CDR3 loop is CASSLRARTVRQETQYF. For the CDR3, the DNA is TGTGCCAGCAGTTTAAGGGCGCGGACAGTTCGACAAGAGACCCAGTACTTC.

This clone appeared once. J is TRBJ2-1 and V is TRBV4-3; 7 bases match TRBD2. CDR1 and CDR2 (germline): LGHNA, YSLEER. CDR3 length: 13 residues. V shed 1 base, J shed 9 bases, and the junction held 3 bases outside the gene matches. CDR3 DNA sequence: TGCGCCAGCAGCCAAGGGGGGGGTGGTGAGCAGTTCTTC. Translation gives CASSQGGGGEQFF.

There are a few counts of this clone. CDR3 loop: CASSAQDRGGTEAFF. The CDR3 DNA reads as TGCGCCAGCAGCGCCCAAGACAGGGGTGGCACTGAAGCTTTCTTT. The chain joins TRBV5-1 to TRBJ1-1; 8 bases match TRBD1. The ends lost 4 bases at V and 4 bases at J; junction bases unmatched: 9. In germline, CDR1 is SGHRS, CDR2 YFSETQ. The CDR3 consists of 15 residues. Using reference TRBV5-1 and TRBJ1-1 for the parts outside the CDR3, the full variable domain is KAGVTQTPRYLIKTRGQQVTLSCSPISGHRSVSWYQQTPGQGLQFLFEYFSETQRNKGNFPGRFSGRQFSNSRSEMNVSTLELGDSALYLCASSAQDRGGTEAFFGQGTRLTVV.

The chain has TRBV6-1 and TRBJ1-2; a weak D match, TRBD1 (6 bases). The CDR3 length is 15 residues. In germline, CDR1 is MNHNS, CDR2 SASEGT. Trimming left V 3 bases short and J 6 bases short, with 17 bases between. CDR3 residues: CASSDYLMGADGYTF. CDR3 in DNA: TGTGCCAGCAGTGATTACCTGATGGGGGCAGATGGCTACACCTTC.

This chain uses TRBV5-4 with TRBJ2-7; 9 bases line up with TRBD1. CDR1 is SGHNT, CDR2 YYREEE, per germline (reference sequence). The length of the CDR3 is 17 residues. The ends lost 1 base at V and 6 bases at J; junction bases unmatched: 14. The CDR3 sequence: CASSLIIVAQGAFEQYV. CDR3 bases: TGTGCCAGCAGCTTGATCATCGTGGCACAGGGGGCATTCGAGCAGTACGTC.

The chain is built from TRBV7-2 and TRBJ2-7, with D possibly matching TRBD2 (5 bases). CDR3 length equals 15 residues. V was trimmed by 5 bases and J by 2 bases, leaving 16 bases between them. Looked up from germline, CDR1 is SGHTA and CDR2 is FQGNSA. The CDR3 is CASSPEAGIAYEQYF. Here the CDR3 DNA reads TGTGCCAGCAGCCCAGAGGCGGGCATAGCCTACGAGCAGTACTTC.

The V and J genes are TRBV6-5 and TRBJ2-4, with TRBD2 as a possible D gene (6 bases). With 0 bases removed from V and 6 bases from J, the gap between germline ends came to 6 bases. This CDR3 contains 13 residues. Germline V lookup: CDR1 MNHEY, CDR2 SVGAGI. The CDR3 loop reads CASSYSEGNIQYF. The CDR3 DNA reads as TGTGCCAGCAGTTACTCGGAGGGAAACATTCAGTACTTC.

The chain uses TRBV4-2 and TRBJ2-1; D gene ambiguous. In germline, CDR1 is LGHNA, CDR2 YNFKEQ. The V end was cut by 1 base, the J end by 6 bases, with 19 bases between. The CDR3 sequence is 17 residues long. DNA of the CDR3: TGTGCCAGCAGCCAAGCGGCCTTAGCTCCTCAGAGCAATGAGCAGTTCTTC. Translated, it gives CASSQAALAPQSNEQFF.

The V and J genes are TRBV2 and TRBJ2-3, with D possibly TRBD2 on 6 matching bases. The CDR3 is 15 amino acids. V was cut by 10 bases and J by 0 bases, with 17 bases left in between. In germline, CDR1 is SNHLY, CDR2 FYNNEI. This chain's CDR3 is CATRRDRASTDTQYF. CDR3 sequence (DNA): TGTGCCACCAGGCGGGACCGTGCCAGCACAGATACGCAGTATTTT. The full variable domain, completed using reference TRBV2 and TRBJ2-3, is EPEVTQTPSHQVTQMGQEVILRCVPISNHLYFYWYRQILGQKVEFLVSFYNNEISEKSEIFDDQFSVERPDGSNFTLKIRSTKLEDSAMYFCATRRDRASTDTQYFGPGTRLTVL.